The subject of this entry is one TCR beta chain. The data stem from a study of prognosis after radiotherapy for stage I lung cancer. V trimming: 5 bases; J trimming: 1 base; junction bases outside the gene matches: 9. Germline V gene data show CDR1 as KGHDR and CDR2 as SFDVKD. CDR3 length: 16 residues. Two-round multiplex PCR, the amplification method, yielded TCR beta CDR3 from genomic DNA. With primers specific to each TRBV and TRBJ gene, the first-round PCR was performed. TCRdb recomputed calls from the multiplex PCR reads with MiXCR, one row per CDR3 protein. The data hold about 31,000 distinct CDR3 sequences, with around 43% observed a single time.

The receptor comes from a donor over 45 with non-small cell lung cancer. Specimen: PBMCs, collected before or after stereotactic body radiation therapy (not recorded which). This chain joins TRBV24-1 and TRBJ2-7; 8 nucleotides line up with TRBD1. CDR3 protein: CATSGTGQENSYEQYF. CDR3 nucleotides: TGTGCCACCAGTGGCACGGGACAGGAAAATTCCTACGAGCAGTACTTC.